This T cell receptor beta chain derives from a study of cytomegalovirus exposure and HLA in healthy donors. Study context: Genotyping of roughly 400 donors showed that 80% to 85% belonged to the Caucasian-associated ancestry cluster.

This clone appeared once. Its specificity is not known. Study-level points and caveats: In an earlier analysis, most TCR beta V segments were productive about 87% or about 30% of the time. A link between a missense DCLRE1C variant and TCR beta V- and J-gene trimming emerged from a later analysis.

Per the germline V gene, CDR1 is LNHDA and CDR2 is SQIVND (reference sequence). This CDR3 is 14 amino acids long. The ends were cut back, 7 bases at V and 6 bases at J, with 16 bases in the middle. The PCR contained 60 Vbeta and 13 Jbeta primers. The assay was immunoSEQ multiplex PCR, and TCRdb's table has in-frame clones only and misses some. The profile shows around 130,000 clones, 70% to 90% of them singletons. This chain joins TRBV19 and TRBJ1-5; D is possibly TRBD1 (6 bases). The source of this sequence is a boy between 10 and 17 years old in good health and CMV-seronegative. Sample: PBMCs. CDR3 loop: CASNNREGGQPQHF. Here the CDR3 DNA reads TGTGCCAGTAACAACAGGGAAGGAGGTCAGCCCCAGCATTTT.